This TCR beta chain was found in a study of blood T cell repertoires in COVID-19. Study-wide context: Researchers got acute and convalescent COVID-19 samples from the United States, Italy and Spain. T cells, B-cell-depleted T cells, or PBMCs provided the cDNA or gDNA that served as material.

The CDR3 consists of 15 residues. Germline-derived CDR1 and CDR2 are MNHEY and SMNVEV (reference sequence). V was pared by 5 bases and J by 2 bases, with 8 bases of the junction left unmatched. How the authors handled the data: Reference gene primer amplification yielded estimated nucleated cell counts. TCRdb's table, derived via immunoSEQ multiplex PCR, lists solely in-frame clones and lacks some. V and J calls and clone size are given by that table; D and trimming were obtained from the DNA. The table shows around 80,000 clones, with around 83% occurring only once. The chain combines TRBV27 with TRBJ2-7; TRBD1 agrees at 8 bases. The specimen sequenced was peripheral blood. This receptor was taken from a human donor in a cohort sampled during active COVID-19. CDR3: CASSPQGVWTYEQYF. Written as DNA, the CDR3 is TGTGCCAGCAGTCCACAGGGGGTCTGGACCTACGAGCAGTACTTC.